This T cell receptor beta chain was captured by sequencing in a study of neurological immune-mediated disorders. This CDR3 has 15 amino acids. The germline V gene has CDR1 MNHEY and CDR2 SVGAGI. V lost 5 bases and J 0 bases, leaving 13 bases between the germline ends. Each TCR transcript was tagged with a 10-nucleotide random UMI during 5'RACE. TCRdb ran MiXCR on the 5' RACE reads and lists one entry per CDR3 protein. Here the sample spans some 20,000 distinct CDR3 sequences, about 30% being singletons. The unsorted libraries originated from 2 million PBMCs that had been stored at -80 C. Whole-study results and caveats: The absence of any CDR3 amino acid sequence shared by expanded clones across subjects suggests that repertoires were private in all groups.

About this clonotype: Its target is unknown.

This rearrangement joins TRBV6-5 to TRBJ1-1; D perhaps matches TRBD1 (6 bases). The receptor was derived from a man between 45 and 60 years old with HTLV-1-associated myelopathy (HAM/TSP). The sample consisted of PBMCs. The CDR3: CASSQTGQMNTEAFF. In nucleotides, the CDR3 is TGTGCCAGCAGTCAGACCGGACAGATGAACACTGAAGCTTTCTTT.